This T cell receptor (beta chain) was sequenced during a study of T cells in Graves' hyperthyroidism and ophthalmopathy. Concerning this clonotype: The junction differs from germline at one of its ends, possibly a read error.

TCR beta CDR3 regions were amplified from RNA transcripts. HTBI primers were employed in a first-round RT-PCR of the TCR CDR3. In TCRdb, the multiplex PCR reads were re-called with MiXCR into one record per CDR3 protein. The sample contains about 720,000 distinct CDR3 sequences, around 20% of which appear only once. Patients aged 18 to 65 had newly diagnosed hyperthyroidism lasting under 2 months. Over 8 ml fresh peripheral blood yielded the PBMCs. Germline assignment: CDR1 GTSNPN and CDR2 SVGIG (reference sequence). The CDR3 has 13 amino acids. Sequencing was done on a sample of blood. The clonotype comes from a woman between 50 and 59 years old with Graves' hyperthyroidism that later progressed to Graves' ophthalmopathy. The chain joins TRBV30 to TRBJ1-5; a weak D match, TRBD1 (6 bases). CDR3 amino acids: CVWSGTGLQPQHF. CDR3 in DNA: TGTGTCTGGAGTGGCACAGGGTTACAGCCCCAGCATTTT.